Following are 28 T cell receptor beta chains from one sample sequenced in a study of human T cells and chemical hapten exposure (dated by TCRdb to about 2021). Library generation was performed with RACE. The sequencer was a NextSeq 500. TCRdb ran its own pipeline on the public reads, namely fastp trimming at Q25 and MiXCR clone calling, and kept in-frame beta chains. Rows are combined by CDR3 protein, so each entry shows the most common genes and DNA. The sample yields fewer than 350,000 distinct CDR3 sequences; 7.5% to 8% were counted once. The ten largest clones capture 1.2% of the sample. The sample's time point, from its label and the paper: pre-sensitization, week 0. Reading the label with the study, this specimen's treatment or condition is: therapeutic diphenylcyclopropenone sensitization with weekly scalp DPC. Sequenced material: whole blood, taken in connection with sensitization to the hapten diphenylcyclopropenone (DPC). These receptors were taken from a young man with alopecia areata. Some clones in this sample may be carry-over from other donors' samples.

The chain recombines TRBV7-3 with TRBJ1-1, with D possibly matching TRBD1 (5 bases). V was trimmed by 1 base and J by 0 bases, leaving 18 bases between them. Germline V gene data show CDR1 as SGHTA and CDR2 as FQGTGA. This CDR3 contains 18 residues. The CDR3 reads CASSLMGGGDLLNTEAFF. The DNA for the CDR3 is TGTGCCAGCAGCTTAATGGGTGGTGGGGACCTTCTGAACACTGAAGCTTTCTTT.

This clonotype came up once. CDR3 in amino acids: CASGEGAGEQYF. The CDR3 coding sequence is TGTGCCAGCGGAGAGGGGGCGGGCGAGCAGTACTTC. The genes are TRBV7-9 and TRBJ2-7; 7 bases match TRBD1. Germline assignment: CDR1 SEHNR and CDR2 FQNEAQ (reference sequence). CDR3 length equals 12 residues. V gave up 8 bases and J gave up 6 bases; unmatched junction bases: 7.

The sample holds a few counts of this clonotype. The chain is built from TRBV4-3 and TRBJ1-1; 7 bases agree with TRBD1. The CDR3 covers 16 residues. The junction had 5 bases not matched to a gene; V was cut back by 1 base and J by 0 bases. The V gene's germline CDR1 is LGHNA and CDR2 YSLEER. The DNA for the CDR3 is TGCGCCAGCAGCCAAGGGGGCGGGACAGTGAACACTGAAGCTTTCTTT. Its translation: CASSQGGGTVNTEAFF.

At least ten counts were recorded for this clonotype. The DNA for the CDR3 is TGCGCCAGCAGCCAAAGGGACCGAATAAATTCACCCCTCCACTTT. It yields the protein CASSQRDRINSPLHF. The chain links TRBV4-3 to TRBJ1-6; the D gene is possibly TRBD1 (5 bases). The germline V and J ends were trimmed by 2 bases and 7 bases, with 12 bases remaining between them. Germline lookup yields CDR1 LGHNA and CDR2 YSLEER. The CDR3 runs 15 residues.

The rearrangement joins TRBV10-3 to TRBJ1-5; 10 positions agree with TRBD1. The CDR3 totals 15 residues. V gave up 6 bases and J gave up 2 bases; unmatched junction bases: 4. CDR1 and CDR2 from the germline V gene are ENHRY and SYGVKD. The CDR3 here is CAIRDGQGGNQPQHF. CDR3 coding DNA: TGTGCCATCAGGGACGGACAGGGGGGCAATCAGCCCCAGCATTTT.

This clonotype was counted only a few times. The gene calls are TRBV5-1 and TRBJ2-1; 9 nucleotides align to TRBD1. Per the germline V gene, CDR1 is SGHRS and CDR2 is YFSETQ. Losses at the gene ends were 2 bases for V and 6 bases for J; bases not matched to a gene: 9. The CDR3 length is 16 residues. The CDR3 loop reads CASSLGGQGSLNEQFF. The CDR3 nucleotides read TGCGCCAGCAGCTTAGGAGGACAGGGGTCCCTCAATGAGCAGTTCTTC. Full variable domain (missing parts from reference TRBV5-1 and TRBJ2-1): KAGVTQTPRYLIKTRGQQVTLSCSPISGHRSVSWYQQTPGQGLQFLFEYFSETQRNKGNFPGRFSGRQFSNSRSEMNVSTLELGDSALYLCASSLGGQGSLNEQFFGPGTRLTVL.

This clonotype was detected only a few times. This chain uses TRBV6-5 with TRBJ1-2; no definite D call. V lost 8 bases, J lost 3 bases, and 13 bases lay in between. The germline V gene has CDR1 MNHEY and CDR2 SVGAGI. The CDR3 extends over 13 amino acids. DNA for the CDR3: TGTGCCAGCGTAGGGAGTAACTACTATGGCTACACCTTC. It encodes CASVGSNYYGYTF.

V gene TRBV6-1 combines with J gene TRBJ2-7; 7 bases match TRBD1. With V trimmed by 4 bases and J by 7 bases, 10 bases remained unmatched. Germline lookup yields CDR1 MNHNS and CDR2 SASEGT. The CDR3 is 14 amino acids. DNA for the CDR3: TGTGCCAGCAGTGTTCCCACCAGGGGGTATGAGCAGTACGTC. Its translation: CASSVPTRGYEQYV.

This clonotype was counted a few times. V usage is TRBV5-1 and J usage is TRBJ1-2; 9 positions match TRBD1. CDR3 size: 19 residues. After removal of 4 bases from V and 4 bases from J, the junction contained 20 bases not matched to a gene. Germline V lookup: CDR1 SGHRS, CDR2 YFSETQ. This CDR3 is CASSGRTGEDLVGSYGYTF. CDR3 nucleotides: TGCGCCAGCAGCGGAAGGACAGGGGAGGACCTTGTGGGGAGCTATGGCTACACCTTC.

This clonotype was counted between two and nine times. This chain connects TRBV7-8 to TRBJ1-2; D is ambiguous. The CDR3 is 17 amino acids. Germline V gene lookup returns CDR1 SGHVS and CDR2 FQNEAQ. Trimming removed 0 bases from V and 4 bases from J, with 18 bases in between. CDR3 in DNA: TGTGCCAGCAGCTTAGCGCGCTTGAATAGGGAAGGCTATGGCTACACCTTC. The encoded protein is CASSLARLNREGYGYTF.

This rearrangement joins TRBV20-1 to TRBJ1-1; no clear D gene. This CDR3 has 15 residues. Trimming cost V 3 bases and J 1 base, with 15 bases left between them. The germline V gene has CDR1 DFQATT and CDR2 SNEGSKA (reference sequence). The CDR3 nucleotides read TGCAGTGCTAGGGCGGTTCCCAGTACGAACACTGAAGCTTTCTTT. Translation gives CSARAVPSTNTEAFF.

This chain connects TRBV4-1 to TRBJ2-1; either TRBD1 or TRBD2 may fit D (5 bases each). The germline V gene has CDR1 MGHRA and CDR2 YSYEKL. V shed 3 bases and J shed 12 bases, with 18 bases lying between them. The CDR3 loop spans 14 amino acids. The CDR3 loop is CASSQGTDGRMQFF. CDR3 sequence (DNA): TGCGCCAGCAGCCAGGGGACGGACGGAAGGATGCAGTTCTTC.

The rearrangement joins TRBV20-1 to TRBJ2-7, with D perhaps matching TRBD2 (6 bases). From germline, CDR1 is DFQATT and CDR2 SNEGSKA (reference sequence). V was pared by 8 bases and J by 0 bases, with 11 bases between. The CDR3 has 12 residues. The CDR3 nucleotides read TGCAGTAGCGGGTTAAGCTCCTACGAGCAGTACTTC. This codes for CSSGLSSYEQYF.

The V gene is TRBV4-1, the J gene TRBJ2-1; D is uncertain. Trimming removed 1 base at V and 10 bases at J, with 20 bases between. CDR1 MGHRA and CDR2 YSYEKL come from the germline V gene. CDR3 length equals 16 residues. Here the CDR3 reads CASSQVPKGRTPEQFF. The CDR3 region has the DNA TGCGCCAGCAGCCAAGTCCCAAAGGGCAGGACCCCAGAGCAGTTCTTC.

This clonotype has more than one count but fewer than ten. V is TRBV29-1 and J is TRBJ1-2; no reliable D call. The CDR3 is 11 amino acids. With 4 bases removed from V and 8 bases from J, the gap between germline ends came to 11 bases. Germline CDR1 and CDR2: SQVTM and ANQGSEA. The CDR3 DNA sequence: TGCAGCGTTGTAGGCGGGAGCGGCTACACCTTC. Translating it yields CSVVGGSGYTF.

This clonotype was found many times. The rearrangement uses TRBV9 and TRBJ1-5; no clear D. The CDR3 consists of 13 residues. V lost 0 bases to trimming and J lost 5 bases, with 6 bases between them. CDR1 and CDR2 (germline): SGDLS, YYNGEE. The CDR3 region is CASSVARDQPQHF. The CDR3 DNA follows: TGTGCCAGCAGCGTAGCTCGAGATCAGCCCCAGCATTTT. Using reference TRBV9 and TRBJ1-5 for the parts outside the CDR3, the full variable domain is DSGVTQTPKHLITATGQRVTLRCSPRSGDLSVYWYQQSLDQGLQFLIQYYNGEERAKGNILERFSAQQFPDLHSELNLSSLELGDSALYFCASSVARDQPQHFGDGTRLSIL.

This clonotype has a single count. The chain has TRBV20-1 and TRBJ1-5; D is perhaps TRBD1 (5 bases). Germline V CDR1 and CDR2: DFQATT, SNEGSKA (reference sequence). The CDR3 length is 14 residues. Trimming left V 5 bases short and J 9 bases short, with 20 bases between. The DNA for the CDR3 is TGCAGTGCTTCCGGGACGGGAGGTTGGCGGCCCCAGCATTTT. Its protein product is CSASGTGGWRPQHF.

At least ten counts were recorded for this clonotype. The J gene is TRBJ2-5, the V gene TRBV5-1; 9 nucleotides line up with TRBD2. There are 17 residues in the CDR3. The germline gives CDR1 SGHRS, CDR2 YFSETQ. J lost 2 bases, V lost 3 bases, and 11 bases had no gene match. CDR3 bases: TGCGCCAGCAGCTCCCTACTTAGCGGGGGCCCTCAAGAGACCCAGTACTTC. It translates to CASSSLLSGGPQETQYF. The whole variable domain, remainder taken from reference TRBV5-1 and TRBJ2-5, is KAGVTQTPRYLIKTRGQQVTLSCSPISGHRSVSWYQQTPGQGLQFLFEYFSETQRNKGNFPGRFSGRQFSNSRSEMNVSTLELGDSALYLCASSSLLSGGPQETQYFGPGTRLLVL.

This clonotype was recorded once. DNA of the CDR3: TGTGCCAGCAGTTACTTCCCGCCGGGACAGGGAGACACTGAAGCTTTCTTT. This encodes CASSYFPPGQGDTEAFF. The rearrangement links TRBV6-2 or TRBV6-3 to TRBJ1-1, with TRBD1 matching over 9 bases. This CDR3 contains 17 residues. Germline V gene lookup returns CDR1 MNHEY and CDR2 SVGEGT. J was trimmed by 3 bases and V by 1 base; bases with no gene match: 9.

This clonotype has a count of ten or more. The rearrangement joins TRBV25-1 to TRBJ1-3; 7 bases align to TRBD1. The J segment lost 2 bases and the V segment lost 7 bases, leaving 2 bases of the junction unmatched. CDR1 MGHDK and CDR2 SYGVNS come from the germline V gene. This CDR3 is built from 13 residues. Here the CDR3 DNA reads TGTGCCAGCAACGACAGGGCTGGAAACACCATATATTTT. Amino acids: CASNDRAGNTIYF.

The J gene is TRBJ2-4, the V gene TRBV14, with D possibly matching TRBD2 (5 bases). CDR1 and CDR2 from the germline V gene are SGHDN and FVKESK. The CDR3 extends over 14 amino acids. Trimming stripped 6 bases from V and 6 bases from J, with 15 bases between. The CDR3 region has the DNA TGTGCCAGCAGTAGGCGTGGAGGCACAAACATTCAGTACTTC. This gives the protein CASSRRGGTNIQYF. Supplemented by reference TRBV14 and TRBJ2-4, the full variable domain reads EAGVTQFPSHSVIEKGQTVTLRCDPISGHDNLYWYRRVMGKEIKFLLHFVKESKQDESGMPNNRFLAERTGGTYSTLKVQPAELEDSGVYFCASSRRGGTNIQYFGAGTRLSVL.

This clonotype was found a few times. For the CDR3, the DNA is TGTGCCAGCAGCCCCCCGGGACAGGGGGCAGTAAATGAGCAGTTCTTC. Residues: CASSPPGQGAVNEQFF. The V call is TRBV7-9, the J call TRBJ2-1; 12 bases map to TRBD1. The germline V gene encodes CDR1 SEHNR and CDR2 FQNEAQ (reference sequence). The CDR3 covers 16 residues. Unmatched junction bases numbered 9, after V lost 5 bases and J lost 7 bases.

The chain is built from TRBV29-1 and TRBJ2-2; perhaps TRBD1 as D (6 bases). Deletions cut 6 bases from V and 4 bases from J, with 18 bases between. The CDR3 totals 15 residues. The germline V gene has CDR1 SQVTM and CDR2 ANQGSEA. CDR3 in DNA: TGCAGCGTGGGGGCCCGGGGCCAGGGCACCGGGGAGCTGTTTTTT. The encoded protein is CSVGARGQGTGELFF.

The V call is TRBV6-1, the J call TRBJ2-6; D unresolved. Germline loops: CDR1 MNHNS, CDR2 SASEGT. CDR3 length: 15 residues. Trimming cost V 8 bases and J 0 bases, with 11 bases left between them. CDR3: CASVLGRSGANVLTF. CDR3 bases: TGTGCCAGCGTACTCGGCCGCTCTGGGGCCAACGTCCTGACTTTC.

The table lists this clonotype with a few counts. The chain employs TRBV12-3 or TRBV12-4 and TRBJ1-2; the D is unclear. V lost 8 bases to trimming and J lost 5 bases, with 6 bases between them. CDR3 length: 10 amino acids. This CDR3 reads CASGTYGYTF. The DNA for the CDR3 is TGTGCCAGCGGTACTTATGGCTACACCTTC.

The chain links TRBV7-2 to TRBJ2-7, with no clear D. There are 13 residues in the CDR3. Germline CDR1 and CDR2: SGHTA and FQGNSA. The ends were cut back, 2 bases at V and 5 bases at J, with 10 bases in the middle. The CDR3 DNA follows: TGTGCCAGCAGCTTACGACGGGTTGACGAGCAGTACTTC. Translation: CASSLRRVDEQYF.

The J gene is TRBJ2-7, the V gene TRBV6-2 or TRBV6-3; D is possibly TRBD2 (6 bases). CDR3 size: 14 residues. The germline CDR1 and CDR2 sequences are MNHEY and SVGEGT. V dropped 4 bases and J dropped 0 bases, with 10 bases sitting between them. The CDR3 sequence is CASSLAESSYEQYF. DNA of the CDR3: TGTGCCAGCAGTTTAGCGGAGAGCTCCTACGAGCAGTACTTC.

This rearrangement joins TRBV10-3 to TRBJ1-2; the D is unclear. V lost 2 bases and J 5 bases, leaving 3 bases between the germline ends. CDR3 length: 11 residues. Germline V gives CDR1 ENHRY, CDR2 SYGVKD. The CDR3 loop reads CAISERYGYTF. In DNA form, the CDR3 reads TGTGCCATCAGTGAGAGATATGGCTACACCTTC.